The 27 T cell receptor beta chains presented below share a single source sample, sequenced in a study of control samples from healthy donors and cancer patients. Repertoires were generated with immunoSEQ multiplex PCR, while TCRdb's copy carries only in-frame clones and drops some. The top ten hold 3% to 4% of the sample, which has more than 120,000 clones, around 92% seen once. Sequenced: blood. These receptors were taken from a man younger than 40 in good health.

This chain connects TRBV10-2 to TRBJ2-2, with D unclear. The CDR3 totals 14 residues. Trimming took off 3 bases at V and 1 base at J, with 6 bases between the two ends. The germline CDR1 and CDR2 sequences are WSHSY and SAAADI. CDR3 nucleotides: TGCGCCAGCAGTGAATTAGTGAACACCGGGGAGCTGTTTTTT. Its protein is CASSELVNTGELFF.

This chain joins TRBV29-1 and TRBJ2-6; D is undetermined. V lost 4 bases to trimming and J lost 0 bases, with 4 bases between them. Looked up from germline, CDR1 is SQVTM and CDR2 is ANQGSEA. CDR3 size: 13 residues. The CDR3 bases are TGCAGCGTTGCATCCTCTGGGGCCAACGTCCTGACTTTC. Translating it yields CSVASSGANVLTF.

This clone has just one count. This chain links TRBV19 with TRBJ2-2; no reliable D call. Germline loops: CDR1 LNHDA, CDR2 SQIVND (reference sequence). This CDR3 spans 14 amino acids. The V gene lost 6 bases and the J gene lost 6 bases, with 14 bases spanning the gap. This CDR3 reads CASSPASSAGELFF. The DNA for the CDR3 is TGTGCCAGTAGCCCCGCGTCAAGCGCCGGGGAGCTGTTTTTT.

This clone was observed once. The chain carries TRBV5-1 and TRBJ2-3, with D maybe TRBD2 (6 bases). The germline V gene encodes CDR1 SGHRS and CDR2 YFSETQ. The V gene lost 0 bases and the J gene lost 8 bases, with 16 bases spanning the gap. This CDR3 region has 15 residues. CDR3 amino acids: CASSLAPSEAPTQYF. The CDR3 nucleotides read TGCGCCAGCAGCTTGGCGCCTAGCGAGGCACCTACGCAGTATTTT.

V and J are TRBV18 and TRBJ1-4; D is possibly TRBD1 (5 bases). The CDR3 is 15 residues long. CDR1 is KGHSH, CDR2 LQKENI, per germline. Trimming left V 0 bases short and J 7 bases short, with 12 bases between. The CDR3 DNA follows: TGTGCCAGCTCACCACCGGCGAGGGACGGTGAAAAACTGTTTTTT. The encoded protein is CASSPPARDGEKLFF.

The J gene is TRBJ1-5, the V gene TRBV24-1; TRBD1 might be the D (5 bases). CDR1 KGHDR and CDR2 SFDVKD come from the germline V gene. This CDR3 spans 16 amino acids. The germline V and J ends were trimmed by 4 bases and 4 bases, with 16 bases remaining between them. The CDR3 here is CATSEDGAFPNQPQHF. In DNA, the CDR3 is TGTGCCACCAGTGAGGACGGGGCTTTTCCAAATCAGCCCCAGCATTTT.

CDR3 coding DNA: TGTGCCAGCAGCCCCGAGAGGGTGAGGGCCCCAAACTATGGCTACACCTTC. It codes for CASSPERVRAPNYGYTF. The chain is built from TRBV14 and TRBJ1-2, with D unclear. CDR1 SGHDN and CDR2 FVKESK come from the germline V gene. V gave up 4 bases and J gave up 2 bases, with 20 bases separating them. This CDR3 spans 17 amino acids.

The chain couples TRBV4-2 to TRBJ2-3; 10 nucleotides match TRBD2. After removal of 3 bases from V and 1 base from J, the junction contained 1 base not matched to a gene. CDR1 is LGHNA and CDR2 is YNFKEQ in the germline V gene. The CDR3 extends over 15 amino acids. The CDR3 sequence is CASSQTSGRTDTQYF. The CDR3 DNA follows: TGTGCCAGCAGCCAGACTAGCGGGCGCACAGATACGCAGTATTTT.

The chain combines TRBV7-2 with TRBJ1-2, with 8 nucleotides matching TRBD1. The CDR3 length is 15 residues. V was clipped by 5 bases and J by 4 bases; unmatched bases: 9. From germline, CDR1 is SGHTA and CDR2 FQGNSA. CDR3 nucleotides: TGTGCCAGCAGCCCCGACAGGGGAGGGGCCTATGGCTACACCTTC. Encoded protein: CASSPDRGGAYGYTF.

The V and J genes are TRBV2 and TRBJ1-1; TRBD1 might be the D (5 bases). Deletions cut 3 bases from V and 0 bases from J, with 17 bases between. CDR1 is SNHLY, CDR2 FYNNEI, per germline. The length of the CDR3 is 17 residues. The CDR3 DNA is TGTGCCAGCAGTGATTTCGGGACGGGATCCTTGAACACTGAAGCTTTCTTT. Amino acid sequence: CASSDFGTGSLNTEAFF. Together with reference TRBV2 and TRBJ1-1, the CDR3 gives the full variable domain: EPEVTQTPSHQVTQMGQEVILRCVPISNHLYFYWYRQILGQKVEFLVSFYNNEISEKSEIFDDQFSVERPDGSNFTLKIRSTKLEDSAMYFCASSDFGTGSLNTEAFFGQGTRLTVV.

CDR3 amino acids: CASSQAIWGIDGGTGAIYEQYF. CDR3 bases: TGTGCCAGCAGCCAAGCCATTTGGGGGATAGACGGCGGGACAGGAGCAATCTACGAGCAGTACTTC. This sequence joins TRBV14 and TRBJ2-7, with 8 bases identical to TRBD1. Germline CDR1 reads SGHDN; CDR2 reads FVKESK. V shed 1 base and J 3 bases; nucleotides not matched to a gene: 26. The length of the CDR3 is 22 residues. Combining the CDR3 with reference TRBV14 and TRBJ2-7 gives the whole variable domain EAGVTQFPSHSVIEKGQTVTLRCDPISGHDNLYWYRRVMGKEIKFLLHFVKESKQDESGMPNNRFLAERTGGTYSTLKVQPAELEDSGVYFCASSQAIWGIDGGTGAIYEQYFGPGTRLTVT.

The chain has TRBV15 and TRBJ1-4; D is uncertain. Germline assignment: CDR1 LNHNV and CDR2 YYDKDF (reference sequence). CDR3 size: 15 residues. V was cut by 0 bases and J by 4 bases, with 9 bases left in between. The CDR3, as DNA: TGTGCCACCAGCAGAGATCGCGGCCGTAATGAAAAACTGTTTTTT. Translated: CATSRDRGRNEKLFF.

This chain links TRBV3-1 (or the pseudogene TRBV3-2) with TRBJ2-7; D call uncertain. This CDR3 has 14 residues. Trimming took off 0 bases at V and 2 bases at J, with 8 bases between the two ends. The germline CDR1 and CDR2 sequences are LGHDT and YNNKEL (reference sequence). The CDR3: CASSQDWSTYEQYF. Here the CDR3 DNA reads TGTGCCAGCAGCCAAGATTGGAGTACCTACGAGCAGTACTTC.

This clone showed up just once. The CDR3 reads CASSDSILDWDYQPQHF. CDR3 nucleotides: TGTGCCAGCAGTGACTCGATTCTGGACTGGGACTATCAGCCCCAGCATTTT. The chain has TRBV6-4 and TRBJ1-5; perhaps TRBD1 as D (5 bases). Germline lookup yields CDR1 MRHNA and CDR2 SNTAGT. This CDR3 contains 17 residues. The V gene lost 0 bases and the J gene lost 5 bases, with 17 bases spanning the gap.

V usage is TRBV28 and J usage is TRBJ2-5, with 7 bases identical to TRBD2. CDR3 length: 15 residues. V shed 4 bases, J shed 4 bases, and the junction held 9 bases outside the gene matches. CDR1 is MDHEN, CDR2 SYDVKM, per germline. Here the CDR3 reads CASSYSQPGGETQYF. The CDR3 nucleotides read TGTGCCAGCAGTTACTCCCAGCCGGGGGGAGAGACCCAGTACTTC.

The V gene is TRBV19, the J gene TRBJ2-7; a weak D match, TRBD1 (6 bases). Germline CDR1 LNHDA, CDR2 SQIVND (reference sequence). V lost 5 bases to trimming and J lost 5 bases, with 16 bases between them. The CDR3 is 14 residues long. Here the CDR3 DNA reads TGTGCCAGTAGTTCGGTAGGGGGTACCCACGAGCAGTACTTC. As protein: CASSSVGGTHEQYF.

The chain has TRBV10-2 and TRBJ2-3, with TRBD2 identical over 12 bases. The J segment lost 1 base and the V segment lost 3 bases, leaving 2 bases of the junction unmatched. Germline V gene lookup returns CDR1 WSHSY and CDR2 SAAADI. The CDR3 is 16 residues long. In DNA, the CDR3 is TGCGCCAGCAGTGAAGCTAGCGGGGGGGGCACAGATACGCAGTATTTT. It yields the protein CASSEASGGGTDTQYF.

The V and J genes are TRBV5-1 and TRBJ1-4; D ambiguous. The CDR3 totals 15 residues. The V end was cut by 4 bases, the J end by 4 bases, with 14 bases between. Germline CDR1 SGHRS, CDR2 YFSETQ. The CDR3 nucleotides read TGCGCCAGCAGCCCTTTTGACGGGAATAATGAAAAACTGTTTTTT. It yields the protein CASSPFDGNNEKLFF.

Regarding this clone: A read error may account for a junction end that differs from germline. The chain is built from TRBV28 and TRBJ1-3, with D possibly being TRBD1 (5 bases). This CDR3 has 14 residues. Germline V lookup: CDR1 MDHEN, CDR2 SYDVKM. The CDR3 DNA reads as TGTGCCACCAGTACAGGTTACTCTGGAAACACCATATATTTT. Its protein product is CATSTGYSGNTIYF.

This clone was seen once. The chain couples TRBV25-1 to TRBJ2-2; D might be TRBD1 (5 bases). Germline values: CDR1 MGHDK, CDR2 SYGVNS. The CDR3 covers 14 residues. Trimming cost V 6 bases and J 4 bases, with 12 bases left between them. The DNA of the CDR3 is TGTGCCAGCAGGAACAGGACCTCCACCGGGGAGCTGTTTTTT. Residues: CASRNRTSTGELFF.

The CDR3 loop reads CASSLSRQGNSPLHF. Written as DNA, the CDR3 is TGTGCCAGCAGTTTATCTAGGCAGGGGAATTCACCCCTCCACTTT. V usage is TRBV6-5 and J usage is TRBJ1-6, with D perhaps TRBD1 (6 bases). The V gene lost 4 bases and the J gene lost 7 bases, with 14 bases spanning the gap. Germline V gene data show CDR1 as MNHEY and CDR2 as SVGAGI. This CDR3 has 15 residues.

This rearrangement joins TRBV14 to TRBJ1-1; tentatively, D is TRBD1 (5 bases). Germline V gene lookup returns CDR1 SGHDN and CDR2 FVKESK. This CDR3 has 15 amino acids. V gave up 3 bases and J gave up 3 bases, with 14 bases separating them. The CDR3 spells CASSHLTGADTEAFF. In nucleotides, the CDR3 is TGTGCCAGCAGCCACCTGACTGGGGCGGACACTGAAGCTTTCTTT.

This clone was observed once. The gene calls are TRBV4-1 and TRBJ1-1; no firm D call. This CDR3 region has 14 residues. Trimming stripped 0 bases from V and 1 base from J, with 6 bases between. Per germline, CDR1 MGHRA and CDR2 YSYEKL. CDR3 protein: CASSQDSRNTEAFF. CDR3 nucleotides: TGCGCCAGCAGCCAAGACTCGCGGAACACTGAAGCTTTCTTT.

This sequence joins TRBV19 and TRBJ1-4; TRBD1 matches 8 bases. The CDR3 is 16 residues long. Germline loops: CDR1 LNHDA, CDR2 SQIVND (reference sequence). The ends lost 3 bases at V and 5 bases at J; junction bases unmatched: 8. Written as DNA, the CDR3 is TGTGCCAGTAGTATGTCAAACAGGGGGAAGAATGAAAAACTGTTTTTT. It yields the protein CASSMSNRGKNEKLFF.

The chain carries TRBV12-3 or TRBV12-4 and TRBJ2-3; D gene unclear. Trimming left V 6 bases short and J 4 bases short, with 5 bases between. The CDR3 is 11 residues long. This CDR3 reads CASSDADTQYF. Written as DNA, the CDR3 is TGTGCCAGCAGCGACGCAGATACGCAGTATTTT.

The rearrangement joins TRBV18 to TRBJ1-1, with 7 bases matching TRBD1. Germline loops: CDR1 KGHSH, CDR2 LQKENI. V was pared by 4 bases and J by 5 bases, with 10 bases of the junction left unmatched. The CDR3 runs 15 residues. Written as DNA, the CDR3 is TGTGCCAGCTCACGGGAAACAGGGGTCCTTACTGAAGCTTTCTTT. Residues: CASSRETGVLTEAFF.

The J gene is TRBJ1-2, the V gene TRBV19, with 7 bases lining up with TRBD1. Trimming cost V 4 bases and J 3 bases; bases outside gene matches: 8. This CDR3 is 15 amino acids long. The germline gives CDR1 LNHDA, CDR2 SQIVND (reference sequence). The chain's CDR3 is CASSTPGQRHYGYTF. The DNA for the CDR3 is TGTGCCAGTAGTACCCCGGGACAGAGACACTATGGCTACACCTTC.